This T cell receptor (beta chain) stems from a study of blood T cell repertoires in COVID-19. Study details: COVID-19 samples from acute and convalescent phases originated in the United States, Italy and Spain.

Per germline, CDR1 WNHNN and CDR2 SYGVQD (reference sequence). Trimming pared 5 bases from V and 2 bases from J, leaving 13 bases between. The CDR3 length is 14 residues. In the study's own analysis: Reference gene primer amplification yielded estimated nucleated cell counts. Only in-frame clones appear in the TCRdb table, and some are missing; sequencing was by immunoSEQ multiplex PCR. For V, J and clone size, that table is used; D and trimming come from the DNA. The table lists 350,000 to 500,000 clones, roughly 90% of them singletons. Sequencing used peripheral blood. This TCR derives from a man younger than 35 with COVID-19, enrolled during active disease. This sequence joins TRBV10-1 and TRBJ2-7, with D tentatively TRBD2 (6 bases). This CDR3 is CASSPGLHTYEQYF. In DNA, the CDR3 is TGCGCCAGCAGTCCCGGACTACACACCTACGAGCAGTACTTC.